Listed below are T cell receptor beta chains from one sample, sequenced in a study of tumor-infiltrating lymphocytes in primary liver carcinoma. TCRdb re-called the multiplex PCR reads through MiXCR, storing one row per CDR3 protein. This sample carries tens of thousands of distinct CDR3 sequences, roughly 72% of them seen once, and the ten largest clones take approximately 20%. Material: liver tumor tissue from sampling region 1. These receptors were obtained from a man aged 35 to 55 with primary liver carcinoma and hepatitis B virus infection. The conserved cysteine and the conserved F or W are not part of the CDR3 here. Fields, in order: J gene, V gene, CDR3 protein.

J gene: TRBJ2-7; V gene: TRBV11-2; CDR3 protein: ASSLFVGLEGGAYEQY
J gene: TRBJ2-7; V gene: TRBV11-2; CDR3 protein: DSSSSQVEQC
J gene: TRBJ1-1; V gene: TRBV11-2; CDR3 protein: ASSPGGRGAASDTEDF
J gene: TRBJ1-5; V gene: TRBV28; CDR3 protein: ASSSGSPGGQSQH
J gene: TRBJ2-7; V gene: TRBV11-2; CDR3 protein: ASSLALAGVRLDHEQY
J gene: TRBJ2-1; V gene: TRBV4-2; CDR3 protein: ASSQVSVNEQF
J gene: TRBJ2-1; V gene: TRBV4-1; CDR3 protein: ASSQVAPSGSPWNEQF
J gene: TRBJ2-3; V gene: TRBV5-1; CDR3 protein: ASISSGSASTDTQY
J gene: TRBJ2-3; V gene: TRBV29-1; CDR3 protein: SVNLPSGSLGTDTQY
J gene: TRBJ2-3; V gene: TRBV2; CDR3 protein: ASKTGQGYSTSMDTQY
J gene: TRBJ2-7; V gene: TRBV11-2; CDR3 protein: ASSISVGLAGGGYEHY
J gene: TRBJ2-3; V gene: TRBV10-3; CDR3 protein: AISGQGGTDTQY
J gene: TRBJ2-5; V gene: TRBV12-3/TRBV12-4; CDR3 protein: TSKAQQETQY
J gene: TRBJ2-7; V gene: TRBV6-5; CDR3 protein: ASTGVGGPYEQY
J gene: TRBJ2-5; V gene: TRBV4-1; CDR3 protein: ANSQDRAGGGETQC
J gene: TRBJ2-1; V gene: TRBV7-8; CDR3 protein: ASSLSGSGNNEHF
J gene: TRBJ2-5; V gene: TRBV20-1; CDR3 protein: SAHGTSGTQRRETQY
J gene: TRBJ2-1; V gene: TRBV6-1; CDR3 protein: ASKYQGTSYNEQF
J gene: TRBJ2-3; V gene: TRBV5-4; CDR3 protein: ASSADSSHTQY
J gene: TRBJ2-3; V gene: TRBV19; CDR3 protein: ASRNRAGTDTQY
J gene: TRBJ1-2; V gene: TRBV6-1; CDR3 protein: ASSGALWGVAYGYT
J gene: TRBJ1-5; V gene: TRBV6-1; CDR3 protein: ANSRQCNQPQH
J gene: TRBJ2-7; V gene: TRBV13; CDR3 protein: ASSLRTGYERY
J gene: TRBJ1-3; V gene: TRBV11-2; CDR3 protein: AISPSKGGNTIY
J gene: TRBJ2-1; V gene: TRBV6-1; CDR3 protein: AGSGSYNEQF
J gene: TRBJ2-1; V gene: TRBV6-5; CDR3 protein: ASSRKGLAGYNEQF
J gene: TRBJ2-2; V gene: TRBV5-1; CDR3 protein: ASSWELAGANTGELF
J gene: TRBJ2-7; V gene: TRBV11-2; CDR3 protein: ASSLCVRLAGGGYEQY
J gene: TRBJ1-1; V gene: TRBV11-2; CDR3 protein: ASTKDRGLTEAF
J gene: TRBJ2-3; V gene: TRBV29-1; CDR3 protein: SVLNGQGASTDTQY
J gene: TRBJ2-5; V gene: TRBV28; CDR3 protein: ASSQQELAEETQY
J gene: TRBJ2-5; V gene: TRBV5-1; CDR3 protein: ASSFGDAQETQY